This T cell receptor (beta chain) was found in a study of shared clonotypes between healthy human individuals. Per germline, CDR1 SGHTA and CDR2 FQGTGA. The CDR3 is 15 residues long. V lost 5 bases, J lost 3 bases, and 5 bases stayed unmatched. The study drew its donors from healthy HIV-negative adults without recent acute infections or vaccinations. Donors were Caucasian adults residing in Nashville, Tennessee, USA. The repertoire was sequenced with immunoSEQ multiplex PCR; TCRdb's copy has only in-frame clones and lacks some. The table lists around 500,000 clones, around 79% of them singletons. This sequence originates from a woman aged 35 to 49 in good health. Some clones in this sample may be carry-over from other donors' samples. The sample consisted of PBMCs. The chain is built from TRBV7-3 and TRBJ2-3, with TRBD2 identical over 10 bases. The CDR3 loop is CASSRSGRLTDTQYF. DNA of the CDR3: TGTGCCAGCAGCCGTAGCGGGAGGCTAACAGATACGCAGTATTTT.